Below, one T cell receptor (beta chain) is given with its context. The target of this receptor is not known. Base qualities are missing; no much larger clone stands one base away. All CD3G-deficient patients had evidence of autoimmunity, which was more severe in two of the patients. Patients were tested at ages ranging from 2 to 39 years, and reduced naive and increased memory CD4+ and CD8+ T-cell proportions were found in the patients. CD4+ cells were FACS-sorted into CD25-high CD127-low regulatory T cells and CD25-low CD127-high conventional CD4+ T cells. Six individuals with CD3G deficiency were included in the patient group. Patient samples and clinical data were obtained from an international physician network spanning the United States, Europe and Asia. Ficoll density separation was used to isolate peripheral blood mononuclear cells. This entry belongs to a study of regulatory T cells (dated by TCRdb to the late 2010s). Regarding the study in general: T-cell receptor beta repertoires of sorted regulatory, conventional CD4+ and CD8+ T cells were compared between CD3G-deficient patients and healthy controls.

The germline V gene supplies CDR1 ENHRY and CDR2 SYGVKD. V has 10 bases trimmed and J has 5 bases trimmed; junction bases matching no gene number 8. Taken from cysteine to phenylalanine, the CDR3 has 13 residues. Only the CDR3 portion is preserved as DNA: 39 bases, with reading frame beginning at the first base. The research as a whole found: Enrichment for hydrophobic residues at CDR3 positions 6 and 7 was found in conventional CD4+ T cells from CD3G-deficient patients, suggesting more self-reactive specificities. Restricted unique TRB V-J pairs and skewed V and J gene usage were observed in patient repertoires, most markedly in regulatory T cells.

The multiplex PCR used 52 forward TRBV primers and 13 reverse TRBJ primers, with assay-based and computational corrections for amplification bias. Rearranged TRB loci were amplified from genomic DNA by multiplex PCR within the immunoSEQ assay. An Illumina HiSeq platform was used to sequence the TRB amplicons. The paper's processing steps were these. Custom algorithms error-filtered the raw sequences and aligned the raw sequences to reference gene sequences, after which the immunoSEQ online tools were used for analysis. Productive and nonproductive TRB rearrangement frequencies were evaluated among both unique and total sequences. Hydrophobicity and amino acid composition of residues 6 and 7 within the TRB CDR3 were used to estimate the potential for self-reactivity. For group comparisons, t tests, Mann-Whitney tests or two-way ANOVA were performed in Prism software. The clones in this table, taken by TCRdb from immuneACCESS, are in-frame only. Not every clone is retained; where verified, under half of the shortfall comes from an unresolved V gene, and the cause of the rest is unknown. V and J calls and clone size come straight from that table; D and trimming were deduced from the DNA. The sample data list more than 25,000 clones, and roughly 90% of these were observed just once. Clones ranked in the top ten supply about 1.6% of the sample.

This TCR was recovered from a person aged 18-35 years with CD3G deficiency. The sequencing input was conventional CD4+ T cells sorted from blood. The sequence joins TRBV10-3 to TRBJ1-5, and 7 junction bases match TRBD1. The bases are TGTGCCACCCGACAGGGTCTAGATCAGCCCCAGCATTTT. Translated, this is CATRQGLDQPQHF.